The 25 T cell receptor beta chains presented below share a single source sample, sequenced in a study of T-cell reconstitution after alpha-beta-depleted transplantation in children. The TCRbeta library incorporated unique molecular identifiers. MiXCR, run by TCRdb on the PCR reads, gives a single entry per CDR3 protein. In the table there are 700,000 or so distinct CDR3 sequences, around 12% of which are singletons. The specimen was PBMCs, collected before TCRalphabeta/CD19-depleted stem cell transplant. The receptors shown here come from a girl aged 2-10 years with congenital amegakaryocytic thrombocytopenia, due to receive a stem cell transplant.

This clonotype has ten or more counts. The rearrangement links TRBV4-1 to TRBJ2-1; the match to TRBD2 covers 7 bases. The CDR3 is 18 amino acids. Germline V lookup: CDR1 MGHRA, CDR2 YSYEKL. V gave up 1 base and J gave up 4 bases; unmatched junction bases: 13. CDR3 DNA sequence: TGCGCCAGCAGCCAAGGTGGGCCCTTGGCTAGCGGTTACAATGAGCAGTTCTTC. This gives the protein CASSQGGPLASGYNEQFF.

The chain employs TRBV3-1 and TRBJ2-1, with TRBD2 identical over 9 bases. The CDR3 covers 20 residues. The trim removed 2 bases at V and 7 bases at J, leaving 21 bases unmatched. Germline-derived CDR1 and CDR2 are LGHDT and YNNKEL (reference sequence). CDR3 sequence reads: CASSQNNRVLAGAPLNEQFF. The CDR3 DNA reads as TGTGCCAGCAGCCAAAATAACAGGGTCTTAGCGGGAGCTCCCTTGAATGAGCAGTTCTTC.

The chain combines TRBV7-9 with TRBJ1-1; D is ambiguous. The CDR3 runs 14 residues. V was clipped by 3 bases and J by 0 bases, with 8 bases between them. Per the germline V gene, CDR1 is SEHNR and CDR2 is FQNEAQ (reference sequence). Written as DNA, the CDR3 is TGTGCCAGCAGCTTTTTCCAGCTGAACACTGAAGCTTTCTTT. As protein: CASSFFQLNTEAFF. The full variable domain, in which reference TRBV7-9 and TRBJ1-1 provide the parts outside the CDR3, is DTGVSQNPRHKITKRGQNVTFRCDPISEHNRLYWYRQTLGQGPEFLTYFQNEAQLEKSRLLSDRFSAERPKGSFSTLEIQRTEQGDSAMYLCASSFFQLNTEAFFGQGTRLTVV.

This clonotype was counted many times. This CDR3 reads CASSVNSLDLYEQYF. CDR3 nucleotide sequence: TGTGCCAGCAGCGTAAATTCACTAGACCTCTACGAGCAGTACTTC. This sequence joins TRBV9 and TRBJ2-7, with D perhaps TRBD2 (5 bases). Deletions cut 1 base from V and 3 bases from J, with 14 bases between. Germline CDR1 is SGDLS and CDR2 is YYNGEE. The CDR3 sequence is 15 residues long.

In this sample, this clonotype turned up a few times. The J gene is TRBJ2-7, the V gene TRBV20-1; 9 nucleotides match TRBD1. The CDR3 loop spans 14 amino acids. Germline values: CDR1 DFQATT, CDR2 SNEGSKA (reference sequence). With 0 bases clipped from V and 6 bases from J, the junction kept 6 bases outside the gene matches. The CDR3 sequence is CSARDPDRGSEQYF. In nucleotides, the CDR3 is TGCAGTGCTAGAGATCCGGACAGGGGTTCCGAGCAGTACTTC.

The V call is TRBV11-1, the J call TRBJ2-2, with D possibly TRBD2 on 6 matching bases. V was pared by 4 bases and J by 6 bases, with 12 bases between. This CDR3 contains 14 residues. CDR1 is SGHAT, CDR2 FQDESV, per germline (reference sequence). CDR3 amino acids: CASSYRAGSGELFF. The CDR3 DNA is TGTGCCAGCAGCTACCGCGCGGGGTCCGGGGAGCTGTTTTTT.

The sample holds a few counts of this clonotype. This chain joins TRBV11-2 and TRBJ2-1; 7 bases line up with TRBD1. The ends lost 7 bases at V and 9 bases at J; junction bases unmatched: 9. This CDR3 is built from 13 residues. Germline V gene sequence: CDR1 SGHAT, CDR2 FQNNGV. The CDR3 protein is CASTPDRFGEQFF. The CDR3 DNA follows: TGTGCCAGCACCCCGGACAGGTTTGGTGAGCAGTTCTTC.

At least ten counts were recorded for this clonotype. The V and J genes are TRBV20-1 and TRBJ2-7, with D perhaps matching TRBD2 (6 bases). Trimming took 5 bases from V and 4 from J, leaving 18 bases between them. The CDR3 is made up of 14 amino acids. Germline V gene data show CDR1 as DFQATT and CDR2 as SNEGSKA (reference sequence). The CDR3 here is CSAQETSSLYEQYF. CDR3 sequence (DNA): TGCAGTGCTCAAGAGACTAGTTCCCTATACGAGCAGTACTTC.

In its sample, this clonotype was seen many times. This sequence joins TRBV27 and TRBJ1-5, with D perhaps TRBD1 (5 bases). The V end lost 4 bases, the J end lost 6 bases, and 10 bases lay between the germline ends. Germline CDR1 MNHEY, CDR2 SMNVEV (reference sequence). This CDR3 is built from 13 residues. CDR3 in amino acids: CASSSMGLQPQHF. The CDR3 DNA is TGTGCCAGCAGTTCGATGGGACTTCAGCCCCAGCATTTT.

J is TRBJ2-5 and V is TRBV5-4, with TRBD2 matching 9 bases. The V and J ends lost 4 bases and 5 bases, in that order; junction bases with no gene match: 6. Per germline, CDR1 SGHNT and CDR2 YYREEE (reference sequence). The CDR3 runs 14 residues. CDR3 loop: CASSPTGLAETQYF. CDR3 in DNA: TGTGCCAGCAGCCCCACGGGACTAGCCGAGACCCAGTACTTC.

In this sample, this clonotype turned up a few times. The CDR3 DNA follows: TGTGCCAGCAGCGGGGGACAGGGGGCGGATGAGCAGTTCTTC. Its translation is CASSGGQGADEQFF. The genes are TRBV5-6 and TRBJ2-1; TRBD1 aligns across 12 bases. This CDR3 is 14 amino acids long. Germline V CDR1 and CDR2: SGHDT, YYEEEE. Losses at the gene ends were 4 bases for V and 8 bases for J; bases not matched to a gene: 4.

This chain joins TRBV4-1 and TRBJ1-2; D is ambiguous. Trimming took 5 bases from V and 8 from J, leaving 6 bases between them. Per germline, CDR1 MGHRA and CDR2 YSYEKL. The CDR3 loop spans 10 amino acids. CDR3 region: CASSGRGYTF. DNA for the CDR3: TGCGCCAGCAGCGGAAGGGGCTACACCTTC.

About this clonotype: This may be a read error: a much more frequent sequence differs by one nucleotide. The rearrangement links TRBV20-1 to TRBJ2-1; TRBD2 matches at 7 bases. The length of the CDR3 is 18 residues. The germline V gene encodes CDR1 DFQATT and CDR2 SNEGSKA (reference sequence). CDR3 sequence (DNA): TGCAGTGCCACCAATGGGGGTAGCGGGTTTAGCTCCTACAATGAGCAGCTCTTC. Protein sequence: CSATNGGSGFSSYNEQLF.

This clonotype has more than one count but fewer than ten. This sequence joins TRBV9 and TRBJ1-6; 7 bases agree with TRBD1. The V gene end was trimmed by 1 base and the J gene end by 5 bases; junction bases not matched to a gene: 9. Germline CDR1 is SGDLS and CDR2 is YYNGEE. The CDR3 sequence is 17 residues long. CDR3 in amino acids: CASSVNPPGQNNSPLHF. The CDR3 DNA reads as TGTGCCAGCAGCGTAAACCCTCCGGGACAGAATAATTCACCCCTCCACTTT.

The J gene is TRBJ1-2, the V gene TRBV5-1; D may be TRBD1 (6 bases). V lost 4 bases, J lost 7 bases, and 17 bases lay in between. Germline lookup yields CDR1 SGHRS and CDR2 YFSETQ. This CDR3 is built from 14 residues. CDR3 loop: CASSRRTEEGGYTF. The CDR3 nucleotides are TGCGCCAGCAGCCGCCGGACAGAAGAAGGTGGCTACACCTTC.

Concerning this clonotype itself: A read error may produce the germline difference seen at one junction end. The rearrangement uses TRBV3-1 and TRBJ2-1, with D uncertain. Germline V gene data show CDR1 as LGHDT and CDR2 as YNNKEL (reference sequence). There are 12 residues in the CDR3. CDR3 residues: CANSQGLDEQFF. The CDR3 DNA is TGTGCCAACAGCCAAGGTCTCGATGAGCAGTTCTTC.

This clonotype has at least ten counts. This rearrangement joins TRBV11-2 to TRBJ2-1; no reliable D call. Trimming shortened V by 10 bases and J by 3 bases, and 10 bases separated the two germline ends. The CDR3 spans 12 residues. Germline-derived CDR1 and CDR2 are SGHAT and FQNNGV. CDR3 sequence (DNA): TGTGCCACCGCGGTCTTCTACAATGAGCAGTTCTTC. It translates to CATAVFYNEQFF.

The sample holds a few counts of this clonotype. The chain links TRBV12-3 or TRBV12-4 to TRBJ2-7; 7 bases agree with TRBD1. This CDR3 contains 13 residues. Trimming cost V 6 bases and J 6 bases; bases outside gene matches: 8. The CDR3 sequence is CASSRGQVAEQYF. CDR3 nucleotides: TGTGCCAGCAGCCGAGGACAGGTCGCCGAGCAGTACTTC.

This clonotype was counted a few times. The chain joins TRBV28 to TRBJ2-1, with D possibly TRBD2 on 5 matching bases. The CDR3 spans 13 residues. V was clipped by 3 bases and J by 7 bases, with 10 bases between them. In germline, CDR1 is MDHEN, CDR2 SYDVKM. CDR3 nucleotides: TGTGCCAGCAGTTTTCAGCGGTCGAATGAGCAGTTCTTC. Translation gives CASSFQRSNEQFF.

The sample holds many counts of this clonotype. The J gene is TRBJ2-7, the V gene TRBV5-1; D uncertain. V gave up 0 bases and J gave up 2 bases, with 9 bases separating them. Germline V gives CDR1 SGHRS, CDR2 YFSETQ. The CDR3 consists of 14 residues. CDR3 amino acids: CASSLGANTYEQYF. Written as DNA, the CDR3 is TGCGCCAGCAGCTTGGGTGCGAATACCTACGAGCAGTACTTC. The variable domain in full, completed from reference TRBV5-1 and TRBJ2-7, reads KAGVTQTPRYLIKTRGQQVTLSCSPISGHRSVSWYQQTPGQGLQFLFEYFSETQRNKGNFPGRFSGRQFSNSRSEMNVSTLELGDSALYLCASSLGANTYEQYFGPGTRLTVT.

The chain recombines TRBV7-9 with TRBJ1-2; D gene uncertain. Germline CDR1 reads SEHNR; CDR2 reads FQNEAQ (reference sequence). Trimming removed 2 bases at V and 4 bases at J, with 5 bases between. The CDR3 covers 12 residues. The CDR3 coding sequence is TGTGCCAGCAGCTTAATCAGCTATGGCTACACCTTC. It encodes CASSLISYGYTF.

This clonotype was observed many times. This chain connects TRBV7-7 to TRBJ2-1; 10 bases are shared with TRBD2. The CDR3 extends over 15 amino acids. CDR1 is SSHAT and CDR2 is FNYEAQ in the germline V gene (reference sequence). Trimming removed 5 bases from V and 4 bases from J; junction bases left unmatched: 5. The CDR3: CASSPAGGPYNEQFF. The DNA of the CDR3 is TGTGCCAGCAGCCCAGCGGGAGGGCCTTACAATGAGCAGTTCTTC.

At least ten counts were recorded for this clonotype. V is TRBV7-9 and J is TRBJ2-2; 12 positions match TRBD2. The ends lost 3 bases at V and 0 bases at J; junction bases unmatched: 2. This CDR3 is built from 17 residues. Per germline, CDR1 SEHNR and CDR2 FQNEAQ (reference sequence). This chain's CDR3 is CASSLRTSGANTGELFF. The CDR3 DNA sequence: TGTGCCAGCAGCTTGAGGACTAGCGGGGCGAACACCGGGGAGCTGTTTTTT.

This chain uses TRBV20-1 with TRBJ2-5; 10 nucleotides match TRBD2. The V segment lost 0 bases and the J segment 2 bases; nucleotides outside the gene matches: 3. This CDR3 region has 15 residues. Germline V lookup: CDR1 DFQATT, CDR2 SNEGSKA (reference sequence). DNA of the CDR3: TGCAGTGCTAGAGATTGGACTAGCGGTCAAGAGACCCAGTACTTC. Its translation: CSARDWTSGQETQYF.

As regards this clonotype: This may be a read error: a much more frequent sequence differs by one nucleotide. The CDR3 loop reads CASSSGGDEAFF. The CDR3 bases are TGCGCCAGCAGCTCGGGTGGAGATGAAGCTTTCTTT. V is TRBV5-1 and J is TRBJ1-1; D remains ambiguous. CDR1 SGHRS and CDR2 YFSETQ come from the germline V gene. This CDR3 has 12 residues. With 3 bases removed from V and 7 bases from J, the gap between germline ends came to 10 bases.